These 7 T cell receptor beta chains came from one sample sequenced in a study of technical replicates of blood from a handful of donors. The protocol was immunoSEQ multiplex PCR, while the TCRdb copy is restricted to in-frame clones and leaves out a portion. This table holds fewer than 13,000 clones, about 95% found once. The sequencing input was PBMCs. These receptors all come from a human donor in good health.

The rearrangement links TRBV28 to TRBJ1-1, with TRBD1 identical over 7 bases. In germline, CDR1 is MDHEN, CDR2 SYDVKM. The CDR3 contains 13 residues. J lost 5 bases, V lost 10 bases, and 10 bases had no gene match. CDR3 amino acids: CATKRTGWTEAFF. The CDR3 bases are TGTGCCACCAAAAGGACAGGATGGACTGAAGCTTTCTTT.

This sequence joins TRBV11-2 and TRBJ2-7; 7 nucleotides align to TRBD1. The V segment lost 4 bases and the J segment 1 base; nucleotides outside the gene matches: 7. The CDR3 runs to 15 residues. Germline assignment: CDR1 SGHAT and CDR2 FQNNGV. The CDR3 nucleotides read TGTGCCAGCAGCTCCGCTCCGACAGGGTCCTACGAGCAGTACTTC. It is translated as CASSSAPTGSYEQYF.

On this clone itself: A read error may produce the germline difference seen at one junction end. The J gene is TRBJ2-7, the V gene TRBV28, with D possibly being TRBD1 (5 bases). The CDR3 is made up of 12 amino acids. Germline V gene data show CDR1 as MDHEN and CDR2 as SYDVKM. CDR3 nucleotide sequence: TGTGCCAGCAGCCGTACCGGACGGTGGGGCGACTTC. Its translation: CASSRTGRWGDF.

The chain couples TRBV2 to TRBJ2-1; 9 bases line up with TRBD1. Germline V gives CDR1 SNHLY, CDR2 FYNNEI. With V trimmed by 1 base and J by 3 bases, 13 bases remained unmatched. The CDR3 is 19 amino acids. CDR3 protein: CASSEEPDRGRPIYNEQFF. Written as DNA, the CDR3 is TGTGCCAGCAGTGAAGAGCCGGACAGGGGCCGTCCGATCTACAATGAGCAGTTCTTC. The variable domain in full, completed from reference TRBV2 and TRBJ2-1, reads EPEVTQTPSHQVTQMGQEVILRCVPISNHLYFYWYRQILGQKVEFLVSFYNNEISEKSEIFDDQFSVERPDGSNFTLKIRSTKLEDSAMYFCASSEEPDRGRPIYNEQFFGPGTRLTVL.

The CDR3 here is CASRTDWVGTEAFF. CDR3 coding DNA: TGTGCCAGCCGGACAGATTGGGTGGGCACTGAAGCTTTCTTT. The chain carries TRBV6-5 and TRBJ1-1; weak D call: TRBD1 (6 bases). CDR1 and CDR2 from the germline V gene are MNHEY and SVGAGI. This CDR3 spans 14 amino acids. V gave up 8 bases and J gave up 4 bases, with 17 bases separating them.

The chain joins TRBV27 to TRBJ1-5, with a weak D call TRBD1 (6 bases). CDR3 length equals 14 residues. Germline CDR1 reads MNHEY; CDR2 reads SMNVEV (reference sequence). Trimming took off 2 bases at V and 3 bases at J, with 8 bases between the two ends. The CDR3 bases are TGTGCCAGCAGTTTACAGGGGCACAATCAGCCCCAGCATTTT. The encoded protein is CASSLQGHNQPQHF.

The V call is TRBV5-1, the J call TRBJ2-2, with a tentative D call TRBD1 (6 bases). The CDR3 sequence is 15 residues long. Germline V gene sequence: CDR1 SGHRS, CDR2 YFSETQ. V was cut by 10 bases and J by 1 base, with 17 bases left in between. CDR3 residues: CAGRRDIQNTGELFF. The CDR3 DNA is TGCGCCGGTCGACGGGACATACAGAACACCGGGGAGCTGTTTTTT.